The TCR beta chain under discussion was sequenced for a study of circulating and synovial CD4+ cells in juvenile arthritis (dated by TCRdb to between 2013 and 2015). General notes on the study: Within each patient, the TCRbeta CDR3 repertoires of synovial CD4 T cells, bulk blood CD4 T cells and circulating HLA-DR+ CD4 T cells were compared. The goal of the repertoire sequencing was to confirm that synovial clonotypes were enriched in a circulating synovial-like CD4 T cell subset.

Regarding this clone: Its antigen remains undetermined. Per-nucleotide qualities are absent, and no much larger clonotype sits a single base away.

V drops 0 bases and J drops 1 base, leaving 3 bases in between. The CDR1 and CDR2 encoded by the germline V gene are SGDLS and YYNGEE. The CDR3 runs 13 amino acids, cysteine and phenylalanine included. The retained sequence is limited to the CDR3, 39 bases, with the frame set at the first base. Donors of the sequenced samples were patients with active juvenile idiopathic arthritis. Cells were sorted immediately after thawing, with dead cells excluded using Live/Dead Fixable Near-IR Stain. Beyond this particular receptor, the publication reports: Circulating pathogenic-like lymphocytes clustered together with synovial T cells and shared a substantially larger fraction of CDR3 sequences with synovium than bulk blood did. Since overlap with synovium went up as sequencing depth increased, the measured fractions of shared clonotypes likely underestimated the full repertoire overlap. Lower diversity was observed in synovial and circulating pathogenic-like lymphocyte repertoires than in bulk blood CD4 repertoires, and some CPL samples were found to be as oligoclonal as synovium. Traditional Vbeta family usage analysis did not detect the difference between circulating pathogenic-like lymphocytes and bulk blood T cells. Because T cell genome counts in CPL samples and bulk blood CD4 samples differed by at least an order of magnitude, sample-size effects were addressed.

The library relied on the immunoSEQ multiplex PCR assay. TCRbeta CDR3 sequencing was performed as a commercial service by an external provider. In the source study's methods: Productive nucleotide sequences and amino acid sequences obtained through in silico translation were used in the analyses. Diversity was quantified by Renyi entropy over a range of alpha values, with sample size equalised by taking the median of 200 repeated subsamples. Pairwise repertoire distance was calculated as one minus the Chao-modified Jaccard index to correct for under-sampling and was used for clustering. Frequency-weighted overlap with synovial clonotypes was calculated across 200 sample sizes, using 200 draws without replacement for each, and the value reported was the one at the size of the smaller sample. TCRdb's version of the immuneACCESS table is confined to in-frame rearrangements and falls short of the full clone set. An unresolved V gene accounts for under half of the shortfall where checked; the remainder is of unknown origin. The V and J calls and clone size were taken over from that table, and D and trimming were inferred from the DNA. Across this sample there are tens of thousands of clones, with around 96% seen only once. Jointly, the top ten make up 0.6% to 0.8% of the sample.

Sequencing input: CD4+ T cells from blood. Here the chain combines TRBV9 and TRBJ2-3; confidence is insufficient to name the D gene. This sequence originates from a human donor with juvenile idiopathic arthritis. The CDR3: CASSVVGTDTQYF. The DNA is as follows: TGTGCCAGCAGCGTAGTAGGCACAGATACGCAGTATTTT.